These 18 T cell receptor beta chains came from one sample sequenced in a study of T cell responses to AZD1222 COVID-19 vaccine. Sequencing used immunoSEQ multiplex PCR; TCRdb keeps in-frame clones, though not all of them. The sample has over 95,000 clones, 85% to 95% seen once. The sequences come from peripheral blood, collected on day 0 of AZD1222 vaccination. These receptors all stem from an adult in good health.

Of note for this clone: A much more abundant neighbour one base away suggests this may be a read error. The rearrangement joins TRBV3-1 (or the pseudogene TRBV3-2) to TRBJ1-1; D not certain. V dropped 0 bases and J dropped 1 base, with 6 bases sitting between them. This CDR3 contains 14 residues. The germline CDR1 and CDR2 sequences are LGHDT and YNNKEL (reference sequence). CDR3 bases: TGTGCCAGCAGCCAAGACAGAGCGAACACTGAAGCTTTCTTT. It encodes CASSQDRANTEAFF.

V is TRBV6-5 and J is TRBJ1-5; TRBD1 is a possible D gene (5 bases). The CDR3 length is 15 residues. Germline CDR1 and CDR2: MNHEY and SVGAGI. V was shortened by 6 bases and J by 3 bases, with 15 bases between the two germline ends. In DNA, the CDR3 is TGTGCCAGCAGAAATACAGGTGGAGTCAATCAGCCCCAGCATTTT. It encodes CASRNTGGVNQPQHF.

The chain couples TRBV7-9 to TRBJ1-4; TRBD1 matches at 8 bases. This CDR3 comprises 13 residues. Germline assignment: CDR1 SEHNR and CDR2 FQNEAQ (reference sequence). The J segment lost 9 bases and the V segment lost 5 bases, leaving 5 bases of the junction unmatched. This chain's CDR3 is CASSRRQGKKLFF. For the CDR3, the DNA is TGTGCCAGCAGCCGACGACAGGGGAAAAAACTGTTTTTT.

The chain joins TRBV16 to TRBJ2-1, with 16 bases aligning to TRBD2. V dropped 0 bases and J dropped 12; count of bases not matched to a gene: 8. This CDR3 spans 17 amino acids. The germline V gene encodes CDR1 KGHSY and CDR2 FQNENV. As DNA, the CDR3 is TGTGCCAGCAGCCAATCCGCCCCGGGACTAGCGGGAGGGCCGCAGTTCTTC. It yields the protein CASSQSAPGLAGGPQFF.

This sequence joins TRBV5-5 and TRBJ2-7; 10 bases are a match to TRBD1. CDR3 size: 15 residues. CDR1 SGHKS and CDR2 YYEKEE come from the germline V gene (reference sequence). V was clipped by 4 bases and J by 6 bases; unmatched bases: 10. The chain's CDR3 is CASSGAGQGISEQYF. The DNA of the CDR3 is TGTGCCAGCAGCGGAGCGGGACAGGGGATCTCCGAGCAGTACTTC.

V is TRBV20-1 and J is TRBJ2-7; D ambiguous. The V gene's germline CDR1 is DFQATT and CDR2 SNEGSKA (reference sequence). This CDR3 has 11 residues. Trimming removed 8 bases at V and 2 bases at J, with 10 bases between. The CDR3, as DNA: TGCAGTCCCGGCGGTCCCTACGAGCAGTACTTC. Translating gives CSPGGPYEQYF.

V is TRBV20-1 and J is TRBJ1-4; TRBD1 agrees at 7 bases. The V and J ends lost 3 bases and 6 bases, in that order; junction bases with no gene match: 4. The CDR3 runs 13 residues. The germline V gene has CDR1 DFQATT and CDR2 SNEGSKA (reference sequence). CDR3 amino acids: CSASRGRDEKLFF. DNA for the CDR3: TGCAGTGCTAGTAGGGGGCGCGATGAAAAACTGTTTTTT.

This sequence joins TRBV18 and TRBJ2-5; D remains ambiguous. The CDR3 length is 15 residues. Germline lookup yields CDR1 KGHSH and CDR2 LQKENI. The V gene lost 4 bases and the J gene lost 2 bases, with 14 bases spanning the gap. CDR3 loop: CASSLFLSSQETQYF. The CDR3 nucleotides read TGTGCCAGCTCACTATTCCTAAGTTCGCAAGAGACCCAGTACTTC.

V is TRBV4-1 and J is TRBJ1-3, with 7 bases lining up with TRBD1. The CDR3 contains 16 residues. V was pared by 4 bases and J by 4 bases, with 10 bases of the junction left unmatched. The germline gives CDR1 MGHRA, CDR2 YSYEKL. The CDR3: CASSPAGGQLGNTIYF. The DNA of the CDR3 is TGCGCCAGCAGCCCGGCAGGGGGACAACTCGGAAACACCATATATTTT.

The V call is TRBV7-2, the J call TRBJ2-7; TRBD2 is a possible D gene (5 bases). This CDR3 contains 13 residues. The germline V gene encodes CDR1 SGHTA and CDR2 FQGNSA. V lost 4 bases, J lost 2 bases, and 9 bases lay in between. This chain's CDR3 is CASSYGLAYEQYF. The DNA for the CDR3 is TGTGCCAGCAGCTATGGACTGGCCTACGAGCAGTACTTC. The full variable domain, its missing parts supplied by reference TRBV7-2 and TRBJ2-7, is GAGVSQSPSNKVTEKGKDVELRCDPISGHTALYWYRQSLGQGLEFLIYFQGNSAPDKSGLPSDRFSAERTGGSVSTLTIQRTQQEDSAVYLCASSYGLAYEQYFGPGTRLTVT.

The J gene is TRBJ1-1, the V gene TRBV11-2, with 7 bases matching TRBD1. The J segment lost 5 bases and the V segment lost 2 bases, leaving 11 bases of the junction unmatched. CDR3 length equals 16 residues. Germline V CDR1 and CDR2: SGHAT, FQNNGV. Written as DNA, the CDR3 is TGTGCCAGCAGCTTAAGAAGGGGGGCAGGGGGGACTGAAGCTTTCTTT. Protein product: CASSLRRGAGGTEAFF.

The V call is TRBV7-9, the J call TRBJ2-7; TRBD2 might be the D (5 bases). Germline V gene lookup returns CDR1 SEHNR and CDR2 FQNEAQ (reference sequence). This CDR3 spans 15 amino acids. Trimming removed 2 bases at V and 0 bases at J, with 11 bases between. The CDR3 spells CASSLLRDSSYEQYF. In DNA form, the CDR3 reads TGTGCCAGCAGCTTACTACGGGATAGCTCCTACGAGCAGTACTTC. Looking up the rest from reference TRBV7-9 and TRBJ2-7 gives the full variable domain: DTGVSQNPRHKITKRGQNVTFRCDPISEHNRLYWYRQTLGQGPEFLTYFQNEAQLEKSRLLSDRFSAERPKGSFSTLEIQRTEQGDSAMYLCASSLLRDSSYEQYFGPGTRLTVT.

The V and J genes are TRBV18 and TRBJ1-5; 7 bases are shared with TRBD1. V lost 6 bases, J lost 3 bases, and 5 bases stayed unmatched. The CDR3 extends over 14 amino acids. CDR1 KGHSH and CDR2 LQKENI come from the germline V gene. CDR3 loop: CASSPDRNNQPQHF. CDR3 in DNA: TGTGCCAGCTCCCCGGACAGGAACAATCAGCCCCAGCATTTT.

This clone was detected only a few times. The V gene is TRBV15, the J gene TRBJ1-5, with D uncertain. V was cut by 2 bases and J by 6 bases, with 8 bases left in between. CDR3 length: 13 amino acids. CDR1 and CDR2 from the germline V gene are LNHNV and YYDKDF (reference sequence). In nucleotides, the CDR3 is TGTGCCACCAGCAGAAACGACTTTCAGCCCCAGCATTTT. This translates into CATSRNDFQPQHF.

The table lists this clone with a count of one. The chain recombines TRBV7-8 with TRBJ1-1; D call uncertain. Germline CDR1 SGHVS, CDR2 FQNEAQ. Trimming left V 2 bases short and J 7 bases short, with 11 bases between. The CDR3 loop spans 13 amino acids. The CDR3 here is CASSLTGYGEAFF. The CDR3 region has the DNA TGTGCCAGCAGCTTAACGGGATACGGTGAAGCTTTCTTT.

J is TRBJ1-5 and V is TRBV5-4; maybe TRBD1 (5 bases). The CDR3 consists of 14 residues. Trimming shortened V by 3 bases and J by 4 bases, and 11 bases separated the two germline ends. Per germline, CDR1 SGHNT and CDR2 YYREEE (reference sequence). CDR3 sequence (DNA): TGTGCCAGCAGCTCCAAAGGGGTAAATCAGCCCCAGCATTTT. Translating it yields CASSSKGVNQPQHF.

V and J are TRBV19 and TRBJ1-4; D call uncertain. CDR1 is LNHDA, CDR2 SQIVND, per germline (reference sequence). CDR3 size: 16 residues. V lost 5 bases to trimming and J lost 8 bases, with 21 bases between them. The CDR3 DNA sequence: TGTGCCAGTAGTTCAAGCAGTAGAGGGAATTGGGAAAAACTGTTTTTT. Translated: CASSSSSRGNWEKLFF.

The chain recombines TRBV3-1 (or the pseudogene TRBV3-2) with TRBJ1-2; tentatively, D is TRBD1 (5 bases). Germline V gene lookup returns CDR1 LGHDT and CDR2 YNNKEL (reference sequence). Trimming cost V 0 bases and J 11 bases, with 16 bases left between them. This CDR3 region has 14 residues. In nucleotides, the CDR3 is TGTGCCAGCAGCCAAGATAGGGGAGGACTATTTTACACCTTC. It yields the protein CASSQDRGGLFYTF.